Presented here are 23 T cell receptor beta chains from one specimen sequenced in a study of shared clonotypes between healthy human individuals. Libraries were prepared by immunoSEQ multiplex PCR; TCRdb keeps only in-frame clonotypes and omits some of them. The sample contains approximately 1,000,000 clones, approximately 80% of which appear only once. Sequenced: memory CD4+ T cells from PBMCs. Stated subset: CD45RA-negative fraction. The origin of the receptors is a man aged 18-30 years in good health. Some clones in this sample may be carry-over from other donors' samples.

The V and J genes are TRBV28 and TRBJ2-7; a possible D gene is TRBD1 (5 bases). Trimming cost V 2 bases and J 1 base, with 9 bases left between them. This CDR3 has 14 amino acids. Germline CDR1 and CDR2: MDHEN and SYDVKM. The CDR3 DNA sequence: TGTGCCAGCAGTTTAACCAGGGTGTCCTACGAGCAGTACTTC. The encoded protein is CASSLTRVSYEQYF.

The chain is built from TRBV5-1 and TRBJ1-2; no clear D gene. Germline CDR1 and CDR2: SGHRS and YFSETQ. CDR3 length: 12 amino acids. Trimming stripped 3 bases from V and 10 bases from J, with 13 bases between. The CDR3 loop is CASSSPGLPYTF. DNA for the CDR3: TGCGCCAGCAGCTCGCCTGGACTGCCCTACACCTTC.

The rearrangement joins TRBV9 to TRBJ2-5; the match to TRBD1 covers 7 bases. Per germline, CDR1 SGDLS and CDR2 YYNGEE. The CDR3 totals 14 residues. The V and J ends lost 3 bases and 5 bases, in that order; junction bases with no gene match: 7. The CDR3 loop reads CASSGQGVGETQYF. CDR3 DNA: TGTGCCAGCAGCGGACAGGGTGTTGGGGAGACCCAGTACTTC.

As for this clone: Just one base apart from a much larger clone, this may be a read error. The genes are TRBV25-1 and TRBJ1-4, with TRBD1 matching over 8 bases. Germline V gene lookup returns CDR1 MGHDK and CDR2 SYGVNS. J was trimmed by 7 bases and V by 0 bases; bases with no gene match: 4. The length of the CDR3 is 15 residues. In DNA form, the CDR3 reads TGTGCCAGCAGTGAATATACAGGGGGAAGTGAAAAACTGTTTTTT. This gives the protein CASSEYTGGSEKLFF.

Of note for this clone: A read error may be the cause here, since a much bigger clone is one base away. Other nucleotide sequences in the sample specify the same CDR3. V gene TRBV15 combines with J gene TRBJ2-5, with unresolved D. Trimming stripped 5 bases from V and 1 base from J, with 11 bases between. This CDR3 has 14 amino acids. Looked up from germline, CDR1 is LNHNV and CDR2 is YYDKDF (reference sequence). DNA of the CDR3: TGTGCCACCAGCCCCAATGGTGTCCAAGAGACCCAGTACTTC. Protein: CATSPNGVQETQYF.

The CDR3 region is CASSTDRGYNEQFF. CDR3 bases: TGTGCCAGCAGCACGGACAGGGGATACAATGAGCAGTTCTTC. The rearrangement joins TRBV7-2 to TRBJ2-1; TRBD1 matches at 9 bases. Unmatched junction bases numbered 3, after V lost 5 bases and J lost 4 bases. The CDR3 consists of 14 residues. Germline-derived CDR1 and CDR2 are SGHTA and FQGNSA.

The V and J genes are TRBV4-1 and TRBJ1-5; 11 bases map to TRBD1. This CDR3 is built from 16 residues. CDR1 is MGHRA and CDR2 is YSYEKL in the germline V gene. V shed 3 bases, J shed 4 bases, and the junction held 5 bases outside the gene matches. Here the CDR3 DNA reads TGCGCCAGCAGCCAGGGAGGACAGGGGGCGAATCAGCCCCAGCATTTT. It specifies CASSQGGQGANQPQHF.

The V gene is TRBV7-2, the J gene TRBJ2-1; D gene uncertain. The CDR3 sequence is 17 residues long. CDR1 is SGHTA and CDR2 is FQGNSA in the germline V gene. V dropped 0 bases and J dropped 4 bases, with 16 bases sitting between them. CDR3 coding DNA: TGTGCCAGCAGCTTAGCGCTGGGCAGAACCGCATACAATGAGCAGTTCTTC. This translates into CASSLALGRTAYNEQFF.

The chain combines TRBV6-5 with TRBJ1-4; 10 bases map to TRBD1. Trimming took 6 bases from V and 14 from J; bases not matched to a gene: 0. The CDR3 covers 10 residues. Germline V lookup: CDR1 MNHEY, CDR2 SVGAGI. The CDR3 loop reads CASRDRGLFF. CDR3 coding DNA: TGTGCCAGCAGGGACAGGGGGCTGTTTTTT.

This rearrangement joins TRBV28 to TRBJ2-6; D unresolved. The CDR3 contains 11 residues. Germline CDR1 reads MDHEN; CDR2 reads SYDVKM. The CDR3 coding sequence is TGTGGGGTCTCCGGGGCCAACGTCCTGACTTTC. As protein: CGVSGANVLTF.

The chain links TRBV7-2 to TRBJ2-7, with 10 bases lining up with TRBD2. Per the germline V gene, CDR1 is SGHTA and CDR2 is FQGNSA. The CDR3 contains 14 residues. V trimming: 4 bases; J trimming: 4 bases; junction bases outside the gene matches: 4. Here the CDR3 DNA reads TGTGCCAGCAGCTCTAGCGGGAGCTTATACGAGCAGTACTTC. This codes for CASSSSGSLYEQYF.

The V call is TRBV30, the J call TRBJ1-2; the D is unclear. The length of the CDR3 is 11 residues. The germline gives CDR1 GTSNPN, CDR2 SVGIG (reference sequence). With 7 bases removed from V and 3 bases from J, the gap between germline ends came to 9 bases. CDR3 region: CASKRDYGYTF. CDR3 nucleotides: TGTGCCTCTAAAAGGGACTATGGCTACACCTTC.

The chain links TRBV18 to TRBJ2-7; D is uncertain. Germline assignment: CDR1 KGHSH and CDR2 LQKENI. This CDR3 comprises 13 residues. V was trimmed by 2 bases and J by 3 bases, leaving 8 bases between them. The CDR3 reads CASSPALNYEQYF. CDR3 bases: TGTGCCAGCTCACCAGCCCTAAACTACGAGCAGTACTTC.

This chain connects TRBV9 to TRBJ1-3; TRBD1 matches at 7 bases. Trimming removed 3 bases from V and 2 bases from J; junction bases left unmatched: 11. The CDR3 is made up of 17 amino acids. Looked up from germline, CDR1 is SGDLS and CDR2 is YYNGEE. The CDR3 DNA reads as TGTGCCAGCAGCGCCGGCCCCCCCACAGGGGCTGGAAACACCATATATTTT. This encodes CASSAGPPTGAGNTIYF.

Turning to this clone: A much larger clone lies one base from this, so it may be a read error. The same CDR3 arises from other DNA sequences in this sample as well. The V and J genes are TRBV10-3 and TRBJ2-5; weak D call: TRBD2 (5 bases). V lost 3 bases and J 7 bases, leaving 21 bases between the germline ends. Germline V lookup: CDR1 ENHRY, CDR2 SYGVKD. The CDR3 is made up of 16 amino acids. CDR3 DNA sequence: TGTGCCATCAGTGAACCAAGAACCGGGGTAGCCGGGACCCAGTACTTC. Its translation: CAISEPRTGVAGTQYF.

This chain links TRBV10-3 with TRBJ2-7; 11 nucleotides match TRBD2. CDR1 is ENHRY and CDR2 is SYGVKD in the germline V gene. This CDR3 comprises 18 residues. The ends lost 4 bases at V and 7 bases at J; junction bases unmatched: 18. CDR3 protein: CAISGSPGVSGRAGEQYF. CDR3 DNA: TGTGCCATCAGTGGTTCCCCCGGGGTTAGCGGGAGGGCCGGGGAGCAGTACTTC.

This clone was recorded a few times. The chain is built from TRBV6-5 and TRBJ1-2; the D gene is possibly TRBD1 (6 bases). V dropped 5 bases and J dropped 4 bases, with 14 bases sitting between them. Germline CDR1 reads MNHEY; CDR2 reads SVGAGI. CDR3 size: 14 residues. CDR3 sequence (DNA): TGTGCCAGCAGTAACGGGGGACAACCCTATGGCTACACCTTC. Translation: CASSNGGQPYGYTF.

This clone was counted only a few times. This chain uses TRBV7-8 with TRBJ2-7, with 9 positions matching TRBD1. V dropped 4 bases and J dropped 2; count of bases not matched to a gene: 6. Per the germline V gene, CDR1 is SGHVS and CDR2 is FQNEAQ. The CDR3 totals 15 residues. This CDR3 is CASSYGGQGPYEQYF. As DNA, the CDR3 is TGTGCCAGCAGCTATGGGGGACAGGGACCCTACGAGCAGTACTTC.

This sequence joins TRBV15 and TRBJ2-3, with D tentatively TRBD2 (6 bases). The CDR3 sequence is 13 residues long. Germline CDR1 is LNHNV and CDR2 is YYDKDF (reference sequence). Trimming pared 0 bases from V and 8 bases from J, leaving 9 bases between. In DNA form, the CDR3 reads TGTGCCACCAGCAGAGATCGGGGAGGTACGCAGTATTTT. As protein: CATSRDRGGTQYF.

This clone was observed a handful of times. V is TRBV29-1 and J is TRBJ1-2; 8 bases agree with TRBD1. Trimming at V came to 6 bases and at J to 5 bases, leaving 5 bases not matched to a gene. CDR3 length equals 12 residues. The V gene's germline CDR1 is SQVTM and CDR2 ANQGSEA. CDR3 in amino acids: CSVEDREYGYTF. CDR3 coding DNA: TGCAGCGTCGAGGACAGGGAATATGGCTACACCTTC.

The chain is built from TRBV4-2 and TRBJ1-1, with D possibly matching TRBD1 (6 bases). The CDR3 extends over 15 amino acids. The V end lost 1 base, the J end lost 3 bases, and 12 bases lay between the germline ends. Germline V lookup: CDR1 LGHNA, CDR2 YNFKEQ. The CDR3 here is CASSQVLQGYTEAFF. The CDR3 nucleotides are TGTGCCAGCAGCCAAGTCTTACAGGGTTACACTGAAGCTTTCTTT.

The J gene is TRBJ2-5, the V gene TRBV10-1, with TRBD2 matching over 8 bases. The CDR3 is made up of 16 amino acids. The J segment lost 8 bases and the V segment lost 7 bases, leaving 18 bases of the junction unmatched. From germline, CDR1 is WNHNN and CDR2 SYGVQD (reference sequence). DNA for the CDR3: TGCGCCAGCATCGGGCGGTCTCTCGGGGGGGTTGACACCCAGTACTTC. Translated, it gives CASIGRSLGGVDTQYF.

V and J are TRBV6-6 and TRBJ1-4, with TRBD1 matching 7 bases. Trimming at V came to 6 bases and at J to 6 bases, leaving 7 bases not matched to a gene. Germline CDR1 MNHNY, CDR2 SVGAGI (reference sequence). The CDR3 is made up of 14 amino acids. The CDR3 DNA reads as TGTGCCAGCAGCCTCAGGGGGGCGGATGAAAAACTGTTTTTT. Protein sequence: CASSLRGADEKLFF.